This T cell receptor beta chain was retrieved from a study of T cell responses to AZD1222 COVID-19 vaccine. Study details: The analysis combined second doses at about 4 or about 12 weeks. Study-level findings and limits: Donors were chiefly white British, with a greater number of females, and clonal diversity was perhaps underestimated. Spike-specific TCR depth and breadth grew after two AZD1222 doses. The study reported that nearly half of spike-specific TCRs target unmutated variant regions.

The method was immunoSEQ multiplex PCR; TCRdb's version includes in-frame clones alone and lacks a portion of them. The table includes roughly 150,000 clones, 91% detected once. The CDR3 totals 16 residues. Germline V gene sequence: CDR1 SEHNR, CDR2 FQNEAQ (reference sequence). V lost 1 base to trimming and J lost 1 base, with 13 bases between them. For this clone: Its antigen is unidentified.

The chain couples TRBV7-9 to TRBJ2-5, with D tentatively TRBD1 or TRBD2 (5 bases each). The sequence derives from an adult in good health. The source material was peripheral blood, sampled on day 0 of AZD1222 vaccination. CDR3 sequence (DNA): TGTGCCAGCAGCTTAGGCCCAGGGAGCCTCCAAGAGACCCAGTACTTC. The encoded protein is CASSLGPGSLQETQYF. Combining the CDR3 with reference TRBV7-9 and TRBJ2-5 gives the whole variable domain DTGVSQNPRHKITKRGQNVTFRCDPISEHNRLYWYRQTLGQGPEFLTYFQNEAQLEKSRLLSDRFSAERPKGSFSTLEIQRTEQGDSAMYLCASSLGPGSLQETQYFGPGTRLLVL.